This entry lists 24 T cell receptor beta chains sequenced from one sample in a study of blood T cells in healthy people across ages. Sample-barcoded 5' priming and a J-beta primer mix drove a second PCR of roughly 6 to 12 cycles. TCRdb re-analysed the 5' RACE reads in MiXCR, keeping a single row per CDR3 protein. The sample lists 1.5 million to 1.9 million distinct CDR3 sequences, about 45% seen once, with just over 4% in the top ten. The source material was blood. These receptors all stem from a woman aged 18-29 years in good health.

This sequence joins TRBV9 and TRBJ1-1, with D maybe TRBD1 (6 bases). V was pared by 4 bases and J by 5 bases, with 21 bases between. From germline, CDR1 is SGDLS and CDR2 YYNGEE. The CDR3 consists of 16 residues. CDR3 protein: CASSKTRVGGGTEAFF. CDR3 DNA: TGTGCCAGCAGCAAGACCCGCGTAGGGGGAGGAACTGAAGCTTTCTTT.

The V and J genes are TRBV7-9 and TRBJ1-2; D not resolved. Per the germline V gene, CDR1 is SEHNR and CDR2 is FQNEAQ (reference sequence). V was pared by 2 bases and J by 9 bases, with 10 bases between. CDR3 length: 12 residues. DNA for the CDR3: TGTGCCAGCAGCTTATCATTGAGGAGCTACACCTTC. Protein sequence: CASSLSLRSYTF.

V is TRBV25-1 and J is TRBJ1-1; D possibly corresponds to TRBD1 (5 bases). V lost 3 bases and J 2 bases, leaving 10 bases between the germline ends. The CDR3 sequence is 14 residues long. Germline loops: CDR1 MGHDK, CDR2 SYGVNS. The DNA for the CDR3 is TGTGCCAGCAGTGAGTATGACAGCAACACTGAAGCTTTCTTT. Protein: CASSEYDSNTEAFF.

This clonotype appeared once. This chain joins TRBV20-1 and TRBJ1-5; unclear D gene. Looked up from germline, CDR1 is DFQATT and CDR2 is SNEGSKA (reference sequence). CDR3 size: 15 residues. V lost 2 bases and J 7 bases, leaving 18 bases between the germline ends. The CDR3 loop is CSARIPGEARQPQHF. CDR3 DNA: TGCAGTGCTAGAATACCCGGGGAGGCTAGACAGCCCCAGCATTTT.

This sequence joins TRBV7-2 and TRBJ2-7, with a possible D match to TRBD2 (5 bases). In germline, CDR1 is SGHTA, CDR2 FQGNSA. The CDR3 is made up of 15 amino acids. V shed 1 base and J shed 4 bases, with 14 bases lying between them. CDR3 sequence reads: CASSLEAVSPYEQYF. CDR3 coding DNA: TGTGCCAGCAGCTTAGAAGCGGTGAGTCCTTACGAGCAGTACTTC.

This rearrangement joins TRBV29-1 to TRBJ2-7; 8 nucleotides match TRBD2. V trimming: 7 bases; J trimming: 2 bases; junction bases outside the gene matches: 10. Germline V gene lookup returns CDR1 SQVTM and CDR2 ANQGSEA. The CDR3 contains 14 residues. CDR3 coding DNA: TGCAGCGCCCGGGGGGGAGTACTTACCTACGAGCAGTACTTC. This translates into CSARGGVLTYEQYF.

The CDR3 region is CASSGSPGRMNTEAFF. The DNA of the CDR3 is TGTGCCAGCAGCGGCAGCCCTGGACGGATGAACACTGAAGCTTTCTTT. The chain carries TRBV9 and TRBJ1-1; D is ambiguous. V was pared by 3 bases and J by 0 bases, with 15 bases between. Germline CDR1 SGDLS, CDR2 YYNGEE. This CDR3 is built from 16 residues.

Note on this clonotype: At one end the junction does not follow the germline gene, possibly because of a read error. The chain couples TRBV29-1 to TRBJ2-3, with 8 bases identical to TRBD2. Germline V gives CDR1 SQVTM, CDR2 ANQGSEA. The CDR3 is 14 amino acids. The CDR3 loop is CSVILAARPDTRYF. The CDR3, as DNA: TGCAGCGTGATACTAGCGGCTCGGCCAGATACGCGGTATTTT.

The gene calls are TRBV20-1 and TRBJ2-2; 10 nucleotides line up with TRBD1. The V and J ends lost 0 bases and 7 bases, in that order; junction bases with no gene match: 8. Germline CDR1 is DFQATT and CDR2 is SNEGSKA (reference sequence). The CDR3 has 16 amino acids. The CDR3 nucleotides read TGCAGTGCTAGAGATCAGGGACAGGGGTTATACGGGGAGCTGTTTTTT. Protein product: CSARDQGQGLYGELFF.

V gene TRBV11-1 combines with J gene TRBJ1-1; D perhaps matches TRBD1 (6 bases). The CDR3 runs to 12 residues. The V gene's germline CDR1 is SGHAT and CDR2 FQDESV (reference sequence). V lost 5 bases and J 7 bases, leaving 11 bases between the germline ends. The CDR3 protein is CASSPYRDEAFF. In nucleotides, the CDR3 is TGTGCCAGCAGCCCTTACAGGGATGAAGCTTTCTTT.

The rearrangement links TRBV4-1 to TRBJ2-7, with 8 bases fitting TRBD2. TRBJ2-5 matches the DNA end more closely, so the J call is doubtful. Germline V lookup: CDR1 MGHRA, CDR2 YSYEKL. The CDR3 sequence is 16 residues long. CDR3 amino acids: CASSPGLAGSRETQYF. The CDR3 DNA reads TGCGCCAGCAGCCCCGGATTAGCGGGGAGTAGAGAGACCCAGTACTTC.

This chain links TRBV4-2 with TRBJ2-1; 13 bases match TRBD2. The ends lost 3 bases at V and 9 bases at J; junction bases unmatched: 5. The CDR3 spans 15 residues. The germline gives CDR1 LGHNA, CDR2 YNFKEQ. The CDR3 DNA reads TGTGCCAGCAGCCAGGCGGGACTAGCGGGAATTGAGCAGTTCTTC. The encoded protein is CASSQAGLAGIEQFF.

This chain connects TRBV10-2 to TRBJ2-7; D not certain. The CDR3 extends over 14 amino acids. The V gene lost 0 bases and the J gene lost 1 base, with 7 bases spanning the gap. Germline V lookup: CDR1 WSHSY, CDR2 SAAADI. CDR3 nucleotide sequence: TGCGCCAGCAGTGAGTCGACCGGGTCCTACGAGCAGTACTTC. Its translation: CASSESTGSYEQYF.

The V call is TRBV6-6, the J call TRBJ2-3; D tentatively reads TRBD1 or TRBD2 (5 bases each). V was cut by 6 bases and J by 1 base, with 11 bases left in between. The CDR3 spans 14 residues. Germline CDR1 is MNHNY and CDR2 is SVGAGI (reference sequence). Here the CDR3 DNA reads TGTGCCAGCAGCCATGGGACCCGCACAGATACGCAGTATTTT. Amino acids: CASSHGTRTDTQYF.

This clonotype appeared a single time. At one end, the junction sequence differs from germline, possibly due to a read error. The chain joins TRBV7-9 to TRBJ1-1; the match to TRBD1 covers 9 bases. There are 14 residues in the CDR3. Germline CDR1 reads SEHNR; CDR2 reads FQNEAQ (reference sequence). This CDR3 reads CASTLQGANTEAFF. CDR3 nucleotide sequence: TGTGCCAGCACCTTACAGGGGGCAAACACTGAAGCTTTCTTT.

A few counts support this clonotype. V is TRBV7-2 and J is TRBJ2-5; 7 nucleotides line up with TRBD2. The CDR3 runs 15 residues. Trimming removed 1 base from V and 3 bases from J; junction bases left unmatched: 5. Germline lookup yields CDR1 SGHTA and CDR2 FQGNSA. CDR3 bases: TGTGCCAGCAGCTTAGTTCGGGCGGGAGAAGAGACCCAGTACTTC. Translation: CASSLVRAGEETQYF.

A single count supports this clonotype. This chain uses TRBV9 with TRBJ2-1; TRBD2 might be the D (6 bases). CDR3 length: 16 amino acids. Looked up from germline, CDR1 is SGDLS and CDR2 is YYNGEE. With 1 base removed from V and 5 bases from J, the gap between germline ends came to 16 bases. CDR3 amino acids: CASSVNPDSGNNEQFF. In DNA form, the CDR3 reads TGTGCCAGCAGCGTAAATCCGGATAGCGGCAACAATGAGCAGTTCTTC.

The chain has TRBV5-1 and TRBJ1-1; D may be TRBD1 (5 bases). This CDR3 contains 14 residues. V dropped 6 bases and J dropped 2 bases, with 14 bases sitting between them. CDR1 and CDR2 (germline): SGHRS, YFSETQ. CDR3 coding DNA: TGCGCCAGCAACTCAGGGAAGGGCAACACTGAAGCTTTCTTT. Residues: CASNSGKGNTEAFF.

The rearrangement uses TRBV5-4 and TRBJ1-1, with TRBD1 matching 7 bases. Germline assignment: CDR1 SGHNT and CDR2 YYREEE (reference sequence). V lost 4 bases, J lost 5 bases, and 8 bases stayed unmatched. The CDR3 loop spans 14 amino acids. In DNA, the CDR3 is TGTGCCAGCAGCGACGACAGGGTGCGAACTGAAGCTTTCTTT. Translation: CASSDDRVRTEAFF.

In its sample, this clonotype was seen a few times. The genes are TRBV25-1 and TRBJ2-1, with 7 positions matching TRBD2. J gave up 3 bases and V 1 base, and 0 bases lay outside the gene matches. The CDR3 is 14 residues long. CDR1 is MGHDK, CDR2 SYGVNS, per germline. CDR3 in DNA: TGTGCCAGCAGTGAATCGGGGGGCTACAATGAGCAGTTCTTC. Protein sequence: CASSESGGYNEQFF.

This clonotype was observed a handful of times. Its ends do not fully match the called genes, so a read error is possible. The CDR3 bases are TGTGCCTGGAGTCTGAACGCTGAAGCTTTCTTT. Its protein product is CAWSLNAEAFF. This chain joins TRBV30 and TRBJ1-1, with no clear D. This CDR3 has 11 residues. Germline CDR1 reads GTSNPN; CDR2 reads SVGIG (reference sequence).

The J gene is TRBJ1-2, the V gene TRBV6-1; possibly TRBD1 for D (5 bases). The germline V gene encodes CDR1 MNHNS and CDR2 SASEGT. This CDR3 is built from 16 residues. With 1 base removed from V and 0 bases from J, the gap between germline ends came to 12 bases. CDR3: CASSEVGAEANYGYTF. The CDR3 DNA reads as TGTGCCAGCAGTGAAGTAGGGGCGGAGGCTAACTATGGCTACACCTTC.

V usage is TRBV9 and J usage is TRBJ2-7, with 9 bases matching TRBD2. The CDR3 totals 15 residues. Trimming at V came to 4 bases and at J to 3 bases, leaving 8 bases not matched to a gene. Per germline, CDR1 SGDLS and CDR2 YYNGEE. The CDR3 reads CASSQPRSGGYEQYF. The CDR3 DNA reads TGTGCCAGCAGCCAGCCCCGTAGCGGGGGCTACGAGCAGTACTTC. Complete variable domain (other parts from reference TRBV9 and TRBJ2-7): DSGVTQTPKHLITATGQRVTLRCSPRSGDLSVYWYQQSLDQGLQFLIQYYNGEERAKGNILERFSAQQFPDLHSELNLSSLELGDSALYFCASSQPRSGGYEQYFGPGTRLTVT.

In nucleotides, the CDR3 is TGTGCCAGCAGCTTCTCAGCCCTAGGGGGACACGAGCAGTACTTC. As protein: CASSFSALGGHEQYF. The genes are TRBV7-2 and TRBJ2-5; a weak D match, TRBD1 (6 bases). The last part of the DNA fits TRBJ2-7 better; the J call may be wrong. Germline V gene lookup returns CDR1 SGHTA and CDR2 FQGNSA. The CDR3 length is 15 residues.